The 10 T cell receptor beta chains reported below all come from one sample, sequenced in a study of blood T cell repertoires in COVID-19. Sequencing used immunoSEQ multiplex PCR; TCRdb keeps in-frame clones, though not all of them. The repertoire holds approximately 200,000 clones, with approximately 81% as singletons. The material sequenced was peripheral blood. All receptors come from a middle-aged man with acute or convalescent COVID-19.

This chain uses TRBV3-1 (or the pseudogene TRBV3-2) with TRBJ2-7; TRBD1 is a possible D gene (6 bases). V was clipped by 4 bases and J by 5 bases, with 21 bases between them. The CDR3 loop spans 16 amino acids. Germline V gene lookup returns CDR1 LGHDT and CDR2 YNNKEL (reference sequence). The CDR3 DNA reads TGTGCCAGCAGCCCTCGAACAGGGTATAGCGCCGACGAGCAGTACTTC. This gives the protein CASSPRTGYSADEQYF.

This clone has more than one count but fewer than ten. The same CDR3 can be traced to other DNA sequences in this sample. The chain combines TRBV3-1 (or the pseudogene TRBV3-2) with TRBJ1-2; D unclear. This CDR3 has 12 amino acids. The germline CDR1 and CDR2 sequences are LGHDT and YNNKEL (reference sequence). Trimming took 1 base from V and 7 from J, leaving 7 bases between them. The CDR3 sequence is CASSQVSGGYTF. The CDR3 nucleotides read TGTGCCAGCAGCCAAGTATCCGGTGGCTACACCTTC.

The rearrangement links TRBV4-1 to TRBJ2-1; no firm D call. Between the trimmed V and J ends, which lost 0 bases and 6 bases, there was a span of 6 bases. Looked up from germline, CDR1 is MGHRA and CDR2 is YSYEKL. The CDR3 sequence is 13 residues long. The CDR3 spells CASSQERANEQFF. The DNA of the CDR3 is TGCGCCAGCAGCCAAGAGAGAGCCAATGAGCAGTTCTTC.

The chain combines TRBV7-3 with TRBJ1-1; maybe TRBD1 (5 bases). CDR1 and CDR2 (germline): SGHTA, FQGTGA. V lost 5 bases to trimming and J lost 3 bases, with 13 bases between them. The length of the CDR3 is 14 residues. Here the CDR3 DNA reads TGTGCCAGCAGCGTGGGGGGAGGATACACTGAAGCTTTCTTT. This sequence encodes CASSVGGGYTEAFF.

This chain connects TRBV5-1 to TRBJ2-1; tentative D call: TRBD2 (6 bases). This CDR3 comprises 14 residues. V was trimmed by 4 bases and J by 8 bases, leaving 16 bases between them. The germline V gene has CDR1 SGHRS and CDR2 YFSETQ. The CDR3 loop is CASSAQAGIYEQFF. The CDR3 DNA follows: TGCGCCAGCAGCGCCCAGGCGGGGATCTATGAGCAGTTCTTC.

The V gene is TRBV12-5, the J gene TRBJ2-7; possible D gene TRBD1, 6 bases. Trimming removed 1 base from V and 6 bases from J, with 10 bases in between. Germline CDR1 LGHNT, CDR2 FRNRAP. The CDR3 has 13 residues. The CDR3 reads CASGLATGFEQYF. In DNA, the CDR3 is TGTGCTAGTGGTTTGGCAACAGGGTTCGAGCAGTACTTC. Looking up the rest from reference TRBV12-5 and TRBJ2-7 gives the full variable domain: DARVTQTPRHKVTEMGQEVTMRCQPILGHNTVFWYRQTMMQGLELLAYFRNRAPLDDSGMPKDRFSAEMPDATLATLKIQPSEPRDSAVYFCASGLATGFEQYFGPGTRLTVT.

CDR3 amino acids: CASSRDIYGYTF. The CDR3 DNA sequence: TGTGCCAGCAGTCGGGACATCTATGGCTACACCTTC. V is TRBV6-5 and J is TRBJ1-2, with D maybe TRBD1 (6 bases). Trimming shortened V by 5 bases and J by 4 bases, and 8 bases separated the two germline ends. From germline, CDR1 is MNHEY and CDR2 SVGAGI. The CDR3 is made up of 12 amino acids.

The chain employs TRBV3-1 (or the pseudogene TRBV3-2) and TRBJ1-3; 7 positions match TRBD1. The CDR3 covers 14 residues. Losses at the gene ends were 3 bases for V and 4 bases for J; bases not matched to a gene: 3. CDR1 and CDR2 (germline): LGHDT, YNNKEL (reference sequence). This CDR3 is CASSQGQSGNTIYF. The CDR3 nucleotides read TGTGCCAGCAGCCAGGGACAGTCCGGAAACACCATATATTTT.

The rearrangement links TRBV6-2 or TRBV6-3 to TRBJ2-4, with 9 bases fitting TRBD1. Germline CDR1 is MNHEY and CDR2 is SVGEGT. The CDR3 contains 11 residues. V shed 2 bases and J 16 bases; nucleotides not matched to a gene: 3. The CDR3 protein is CASSYRDRAYF. CDR3 DNA sequence: TGTGCCAGCAGTTACCGGGACAGGGCATACTTC.

This chain uses TRBV9 with TRBJ2-2, with D unresolved. The germline V gene has CDR1 SGDLS and CDR2 YYNGEE. The CDR3 is 13 amino acids. Trimming took off 0 bases at V and 6 bases at J, with 6 bases between the two ends. The CDR3 reads CASSVVLAGELFF. The CDR3 DNA follows: TGTGCCAGCAGCGTAGTTTTAGCCGGGGAGCTGTTTTTT.